Shown below are 11 T cell receptor beta chains from a single sample sequenced in a study of human T cells and chemical hapten exposure. Indicated time point: patch test 1, 2 weeks after DPC sensitization. Specified treatment: therapeutic diphenylcyclopropenone sensitization with weekly scalp DPC. Each CDR3 protein is one row after TCRdb ran MiXCR on the RACE reads. The sample records 340,000 or so distinct CDR3 sequences, 6% to 8.5% being singletons. Sequenced here: whole blood, sampled in connection with sensitization to the hapten diphenylcyclopropenone (DPC). The origin of the receptors is a woman younger than 30 with alopecia areata. Some clones in this sample may be carry-over from other donors' samples.

This clonotype was observed a few times. The V call is TRBV6-5, the J call TRBJ2-4; D may be TRBD1 (6 bases). Looked up from germline, CDR1 is MNHEY and CDR2 is SVGAGI. V was trimmed by 6 bases and J by 7 bases, leaving 16 bases between them. CDR3 length: 14 residues. The CDR3 loop is CASRSGDGWNIQYF. CDR3 coding DNA: TGTGCCAGCAGATCAGGGGACGGTTGGAACATTCAGTACTTC.

This clonotype appeared once. Its ends do not fully match the called genes, so a read error is possible. The rearrangement joins TRBV11-2 to TRBJ1-3; 8 bases map to TRBD1. The CDR3 length is 14 residues. Germline CDR1 is SGHAT and CDR2 is FQNNGV. DNA for the CDR3: TGTGCCAGCAGCTCCAGGGGGCAGGGAAACACCATACATTTT. It translates to CASSSRGQGNTIHF.

There are a few counts of this clonotype. The chain carries TRBV5-1 and TRBJ1-1, with a possible D match to TRBD1 (5 bases). This CDR3 has 14 residues. V was trimmed by 0 bases and J by 2 bases, leaving 8 bases between them. The germline gives CDR1 SGHRS, CDR2 YFSETQ. CDR3 DNA sequence: TGCGCCAGCAGCTTGGTGGGGGACAACACTGAAGCTTTCTTT. Translated, it gives CASSLVGDNTEAFF.

This clonotype has a count of ten or more. CDR3 sequence (DNA): TGTGCCAGCAGTTTGAATGAACAGGTGGGGGCAGATACGCAGTATTTT. Translated: CASSLNEQVGADTQYF. The genes are TRBV12-3 or TRBV12-4 and TRBJ2-3; D possibly uses TRBD1 or TRBD2 (5 bases each). The length of the CDR3 is 16 residues. Deletions cut 3 bases from V and 4 bases from J, with 17 bases between.

The rearrangement uses TRBV2 and TRBJ1-1; D is undetermined. The germline gives CDR1 SNHLY, CDR2 FYNNEI. V was clipped by 7 bases and J by 4 bases, with 13 bases between them. This CDR3 comprises 13 residues. The CDR3 DNA follows: TGTGCCAGCACAAGGGAATCGAGCACTGAAGCTTTCTTT. Amino acids: CASTRESSTEAFF.

The table lists this clonotype with many counts. The chain links TRBV12-3 or TRBV12-4 to TRBJ2-7; TRBD2 aligns across 8 bases. CDR3 length: 13 amino acids. V trimming: 5 bases; J trimming: 7 bases; junction bases outside the gene matches: 7. The CDR3 region has the DNA TGTGCCAGCAGTCGCGGGGGGTCGAGAGAGCAGTACTTC. It encodes CASSRGGSREQYF.

This clonotype has a count of ten or more. The chain joins TRBV10-3 to TRBJ1-1; 8 nucleotides line up with TRBD1. The CDR3 sequence is 15 residues long. CDR1 and CDR2 from the germline V gene are ENHRY and SYGVKD. V gave up 6 bases and J gave up 4 bases; unmatched junction bases: 10. The DNA for the CDR3 is TGTGCCATCAGCGGACAGGGAGGGCCTAGCACTGAAGCTTTCTTT. Protein: CAISGQGGPSTEAFF.

This rearrangement joins TRBV20-1 to TRBJ2-7; TRBD2 matches 8 bases. V trimming: 0 bases; J trimming: 0 bases; junction bases outside the gene matches: 7. The germline V gene has CDR1 DFQATT and CDR2 SNEGSKA (reference sequence). The CDR3 covers 16 residues. The CDR3 sequence is CSARDPTSAYSYEQYF. The CDR3 bases are TGCAGTGCTAGAGATCCGACTAGCGCATACTCCTACGAGCAGTACTTC.

The chain has TRBV29-1 and TRBJ2-1; no firm D call. Germline values: CDR1 SQVTM, CDR2 ANQGSEA. CDR3 length equals 13 residues. The V end was cut by 4 bases, the J end by 6 bases, with 13 bases between. DNA of the CDR3: TGCAGCGTTGGCCTAGAACGGGTCAATGAGCAGTTCTTC. Translation gives CSVGLERVNEQFF.

This clonotype showed up just a few times. The rearrangement links TRBV29-1 to TRBJ1-1; 9 bases are shared with TRBD1. Germline CDR1 and CDR2: SQVTM and ANQGSEA. V lost 6 bases to trimming and J lost 7 bases; unmatched junction nucleotides: 9. The CDR3 length is 13 residues. The DNA of the CDR3 is TGCAGCGTAAGACAGGGGGGAGGCGATGAAGCTTTCTTT. Residues: CSVRQGGGDEAFF.

A few counts support this clonotype. This sequence joins TRBV3-1 and TRBJ2-7; possibly TRBD2 for D (5 bases). The V end was cut by 4 bases, the J end by 3 bases, with 16 bases between. Germline V gene sequence: CDR1 LGHDT, CDR2 YNNKEL (reference sequence). The CDR3 length is 15 residues. The chain's CDR3 is CASSPLRGLVYEQYF. CDR3 DNA: TGTGCCAGCAGCCCTCTCCGGGGTCTTGTCTACGAGCAGTACTTC.